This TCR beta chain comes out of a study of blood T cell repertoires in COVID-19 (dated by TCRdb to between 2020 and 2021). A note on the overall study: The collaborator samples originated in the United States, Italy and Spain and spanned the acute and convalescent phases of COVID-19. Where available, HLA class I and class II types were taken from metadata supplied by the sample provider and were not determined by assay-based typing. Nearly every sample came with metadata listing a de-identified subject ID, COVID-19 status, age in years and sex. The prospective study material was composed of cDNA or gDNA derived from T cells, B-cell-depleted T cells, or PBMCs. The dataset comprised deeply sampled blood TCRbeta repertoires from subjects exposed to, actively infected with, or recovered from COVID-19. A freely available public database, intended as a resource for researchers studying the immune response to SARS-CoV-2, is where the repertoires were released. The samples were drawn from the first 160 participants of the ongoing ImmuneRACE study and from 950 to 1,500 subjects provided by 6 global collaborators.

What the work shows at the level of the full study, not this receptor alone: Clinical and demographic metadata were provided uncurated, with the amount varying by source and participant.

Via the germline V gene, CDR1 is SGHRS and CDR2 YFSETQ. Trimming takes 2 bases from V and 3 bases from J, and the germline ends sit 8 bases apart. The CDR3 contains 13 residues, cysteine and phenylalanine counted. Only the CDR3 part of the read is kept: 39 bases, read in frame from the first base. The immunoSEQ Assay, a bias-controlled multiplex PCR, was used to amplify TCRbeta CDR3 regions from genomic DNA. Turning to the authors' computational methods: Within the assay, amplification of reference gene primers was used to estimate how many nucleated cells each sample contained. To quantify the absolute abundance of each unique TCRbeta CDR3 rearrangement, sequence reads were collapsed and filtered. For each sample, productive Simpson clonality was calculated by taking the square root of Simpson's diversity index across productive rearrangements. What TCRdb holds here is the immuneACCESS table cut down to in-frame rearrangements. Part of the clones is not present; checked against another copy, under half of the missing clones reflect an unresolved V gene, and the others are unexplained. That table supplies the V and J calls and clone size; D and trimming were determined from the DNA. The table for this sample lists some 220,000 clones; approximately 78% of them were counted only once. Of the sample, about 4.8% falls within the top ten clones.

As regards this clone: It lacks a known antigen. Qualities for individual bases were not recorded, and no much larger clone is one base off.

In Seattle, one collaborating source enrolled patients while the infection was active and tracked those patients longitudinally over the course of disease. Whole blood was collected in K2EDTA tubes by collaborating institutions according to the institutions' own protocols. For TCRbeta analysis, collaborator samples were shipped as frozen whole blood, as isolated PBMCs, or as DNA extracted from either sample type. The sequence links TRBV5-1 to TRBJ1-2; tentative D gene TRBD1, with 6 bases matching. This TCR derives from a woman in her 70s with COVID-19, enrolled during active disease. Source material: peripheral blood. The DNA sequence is TGCGCCAGCAGCTTAGGGGGTGACTATGGCTACACCTTC. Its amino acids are CASSLGGDYGYTF.